The sequence of this TCR beta chain was determined in a study of blood T cells in healthy people across ages. Notes on the study in general: Among long-lived donors, naive CD4+ cells were more numerous and diversity higher than in aged donors.

Next came a second PCR, run for roughly 6 to 11 cycles, which used a sample-barcoded 5' primer along with a J-beta primer mix. Every cDNA was tagged by a template-switch adaptor with 12 random nucleotides. No fewer than 3 million CDR3-containing paired-end reads came from each sample. Each CDR3 protein gets one entry after TCRdb re-called the 5' RACE reads with MiXCR. The sample shows some 880,000 distinct CDR3 sequences, approximately 35% of them seen only once. Per sample, no less than 5 micrograms of total RNA were extracted. This clonotype was observed at least ten times. The antigen is undetermined. Material: blood. The TCR comes from a young man in good health.

For the CDR3, the DNA is TGTGCCATCAGCAGGGACCCTTATAATTCACCCCTCCACTTT. The encoded protein is CAISRDPYNSPLHF. The chain combines TRBV10-3 with TRBJ1-6; D may be TRBD1 (5 bases). Germline V gives CDR1 ENHRY, CDR2 SYGVKD. V was trimmed by 6 bases and J by 4 bases, leaving 10 bases between them. CDR3 size: 14 residues.